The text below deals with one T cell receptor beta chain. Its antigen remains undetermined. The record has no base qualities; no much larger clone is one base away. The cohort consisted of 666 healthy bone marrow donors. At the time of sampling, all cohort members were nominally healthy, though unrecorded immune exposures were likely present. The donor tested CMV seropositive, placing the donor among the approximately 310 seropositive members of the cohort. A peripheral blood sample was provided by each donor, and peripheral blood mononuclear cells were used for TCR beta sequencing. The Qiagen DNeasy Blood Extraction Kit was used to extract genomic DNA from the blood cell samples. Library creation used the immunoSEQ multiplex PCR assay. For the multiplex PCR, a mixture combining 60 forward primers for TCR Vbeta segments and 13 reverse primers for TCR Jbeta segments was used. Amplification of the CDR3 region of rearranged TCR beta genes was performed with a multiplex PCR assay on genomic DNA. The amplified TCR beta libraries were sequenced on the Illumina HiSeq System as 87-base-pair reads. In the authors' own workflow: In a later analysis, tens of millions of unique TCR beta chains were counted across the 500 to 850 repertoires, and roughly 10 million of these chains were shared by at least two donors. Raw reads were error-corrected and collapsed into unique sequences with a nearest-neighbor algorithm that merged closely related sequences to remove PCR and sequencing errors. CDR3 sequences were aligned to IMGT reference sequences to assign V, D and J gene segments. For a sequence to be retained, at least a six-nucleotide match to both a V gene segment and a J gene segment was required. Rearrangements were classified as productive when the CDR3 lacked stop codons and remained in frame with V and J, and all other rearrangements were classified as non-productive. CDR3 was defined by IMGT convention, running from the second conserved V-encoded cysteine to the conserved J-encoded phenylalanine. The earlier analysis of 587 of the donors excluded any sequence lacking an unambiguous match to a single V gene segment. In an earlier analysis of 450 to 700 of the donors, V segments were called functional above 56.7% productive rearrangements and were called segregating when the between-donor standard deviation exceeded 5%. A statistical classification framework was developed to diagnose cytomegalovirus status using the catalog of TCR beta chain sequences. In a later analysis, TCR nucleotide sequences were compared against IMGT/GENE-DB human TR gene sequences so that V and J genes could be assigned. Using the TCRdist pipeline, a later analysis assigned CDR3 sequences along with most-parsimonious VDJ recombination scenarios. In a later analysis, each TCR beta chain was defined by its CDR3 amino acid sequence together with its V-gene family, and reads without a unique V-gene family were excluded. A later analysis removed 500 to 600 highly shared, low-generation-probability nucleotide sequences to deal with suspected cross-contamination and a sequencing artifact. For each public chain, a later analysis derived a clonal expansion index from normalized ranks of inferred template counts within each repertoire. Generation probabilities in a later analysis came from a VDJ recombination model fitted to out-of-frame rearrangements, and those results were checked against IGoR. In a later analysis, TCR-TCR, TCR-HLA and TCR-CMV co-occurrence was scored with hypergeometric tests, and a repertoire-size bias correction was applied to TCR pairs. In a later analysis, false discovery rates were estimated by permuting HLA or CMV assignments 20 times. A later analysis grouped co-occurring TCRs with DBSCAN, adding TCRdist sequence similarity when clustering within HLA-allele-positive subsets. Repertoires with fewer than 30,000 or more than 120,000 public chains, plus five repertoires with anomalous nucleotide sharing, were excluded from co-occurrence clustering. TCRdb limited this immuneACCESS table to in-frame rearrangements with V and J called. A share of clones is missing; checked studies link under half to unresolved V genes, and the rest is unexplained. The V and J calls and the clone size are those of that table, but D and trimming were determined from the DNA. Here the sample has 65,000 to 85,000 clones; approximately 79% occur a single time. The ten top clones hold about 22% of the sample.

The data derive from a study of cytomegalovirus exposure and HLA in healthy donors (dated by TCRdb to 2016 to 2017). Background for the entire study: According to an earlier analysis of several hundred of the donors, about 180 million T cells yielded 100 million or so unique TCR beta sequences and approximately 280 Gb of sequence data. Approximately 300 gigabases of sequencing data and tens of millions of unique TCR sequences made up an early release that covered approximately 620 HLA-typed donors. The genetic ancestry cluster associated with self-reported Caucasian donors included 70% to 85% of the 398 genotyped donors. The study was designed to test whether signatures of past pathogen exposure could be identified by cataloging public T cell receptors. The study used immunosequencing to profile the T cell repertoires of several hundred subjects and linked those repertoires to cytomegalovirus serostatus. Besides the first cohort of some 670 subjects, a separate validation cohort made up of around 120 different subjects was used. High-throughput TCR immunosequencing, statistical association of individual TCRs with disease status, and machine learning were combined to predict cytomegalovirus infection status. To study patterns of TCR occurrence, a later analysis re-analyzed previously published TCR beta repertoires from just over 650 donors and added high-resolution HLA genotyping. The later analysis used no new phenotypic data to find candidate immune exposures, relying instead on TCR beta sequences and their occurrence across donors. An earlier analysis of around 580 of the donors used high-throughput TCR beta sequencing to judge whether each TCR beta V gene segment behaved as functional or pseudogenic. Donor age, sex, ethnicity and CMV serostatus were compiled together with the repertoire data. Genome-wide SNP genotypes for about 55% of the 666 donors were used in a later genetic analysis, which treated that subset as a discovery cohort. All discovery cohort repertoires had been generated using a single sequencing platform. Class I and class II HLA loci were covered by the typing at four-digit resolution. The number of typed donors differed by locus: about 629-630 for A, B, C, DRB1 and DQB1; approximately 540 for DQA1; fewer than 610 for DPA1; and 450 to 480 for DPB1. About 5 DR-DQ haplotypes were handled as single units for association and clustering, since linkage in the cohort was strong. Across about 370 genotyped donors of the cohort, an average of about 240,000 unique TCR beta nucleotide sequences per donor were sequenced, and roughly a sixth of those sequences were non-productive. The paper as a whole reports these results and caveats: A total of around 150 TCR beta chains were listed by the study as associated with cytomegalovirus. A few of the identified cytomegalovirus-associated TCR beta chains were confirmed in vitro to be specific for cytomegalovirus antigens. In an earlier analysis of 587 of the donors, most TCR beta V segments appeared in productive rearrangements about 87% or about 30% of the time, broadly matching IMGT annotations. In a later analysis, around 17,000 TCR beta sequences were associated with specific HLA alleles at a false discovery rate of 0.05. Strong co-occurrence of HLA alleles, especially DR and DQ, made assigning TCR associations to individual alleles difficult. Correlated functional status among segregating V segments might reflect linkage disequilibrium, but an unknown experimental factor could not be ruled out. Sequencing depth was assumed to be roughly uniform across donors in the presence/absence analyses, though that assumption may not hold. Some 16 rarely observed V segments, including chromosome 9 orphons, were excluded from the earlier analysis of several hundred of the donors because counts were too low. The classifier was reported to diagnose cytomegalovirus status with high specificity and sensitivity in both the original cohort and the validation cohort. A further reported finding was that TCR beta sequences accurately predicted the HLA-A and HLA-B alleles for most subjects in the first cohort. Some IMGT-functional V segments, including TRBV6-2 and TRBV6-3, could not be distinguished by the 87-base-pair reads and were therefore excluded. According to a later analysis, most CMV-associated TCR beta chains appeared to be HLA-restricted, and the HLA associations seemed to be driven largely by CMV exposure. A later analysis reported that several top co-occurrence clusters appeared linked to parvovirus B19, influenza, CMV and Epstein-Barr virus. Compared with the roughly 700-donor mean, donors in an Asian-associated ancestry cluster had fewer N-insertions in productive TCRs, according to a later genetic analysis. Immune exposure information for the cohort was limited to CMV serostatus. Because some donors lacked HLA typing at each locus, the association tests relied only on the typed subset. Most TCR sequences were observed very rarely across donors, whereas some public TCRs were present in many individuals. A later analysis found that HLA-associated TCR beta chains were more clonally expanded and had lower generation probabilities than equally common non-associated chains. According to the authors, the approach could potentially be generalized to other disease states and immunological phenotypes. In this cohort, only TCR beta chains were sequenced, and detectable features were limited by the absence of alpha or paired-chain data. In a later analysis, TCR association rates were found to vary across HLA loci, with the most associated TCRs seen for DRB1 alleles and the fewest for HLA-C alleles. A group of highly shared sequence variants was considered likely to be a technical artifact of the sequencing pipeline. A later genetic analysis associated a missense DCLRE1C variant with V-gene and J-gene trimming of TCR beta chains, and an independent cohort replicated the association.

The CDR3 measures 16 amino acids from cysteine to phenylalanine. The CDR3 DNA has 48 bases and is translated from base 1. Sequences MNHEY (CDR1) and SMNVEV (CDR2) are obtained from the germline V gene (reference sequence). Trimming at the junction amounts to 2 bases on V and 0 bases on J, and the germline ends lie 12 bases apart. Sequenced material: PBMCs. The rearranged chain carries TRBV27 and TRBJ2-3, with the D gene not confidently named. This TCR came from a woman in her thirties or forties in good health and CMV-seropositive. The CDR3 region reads CASSLRGPPSTDTQYF. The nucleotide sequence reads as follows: TGTGCCAGCAGTTTACGCGGCCCCCCTAGCACAGATACGCAGTATTTT.